The rows below give T cell receptor beta chains drawn from one sample of a study of blood T cell repertoires in COVID-19. Profiling relied on immunoSEQ multiplex PCR, and the TCRdb table lists in-frame clones only, not all of them. The sample records roughly 520,000 clones, over 75% being singletons. The sample comprised PBMCs or T cells enriched from blood (not recorded which). Receptor source: a woman in her thirties or forties who had recovered from COVID-19. Each CDR3 is given with its conserved first and last residue. A D gene is named only where the DNA matches it firmly.

TGTGCCAGCAGCTTACGGGACAGCCTTCTTTACTCTGTCTACAATGAGCAGTTCTTC	CASSLRDSLLYSVYNEQFF	TRBJ2-1	TRBV5-5	TRBD1
TGCAGTGCTAGAGCGCTATATGGCTACACCTTC	CSARALYGYTF	TRBJ1-2	TRBV20-1	.
TGTGCCATCAGTGACCTCGACAGGTTTAGCTCCTATAATTCACCCCTCCACTTT	CAISDLDRFSSYNSPLHF	TRBJ1-6	TRBV10-3	.
TGTGCCAGCAGGATGTTGGGACTAGCGGGAGTCGATGAGCAGTTCTTC	CASRMLGLAGVDEQFF	TRBJ2-1	TRBV27	TRBD2
TGTGCCAGCAGCTTAGGCAGGGGATCTAACTATGGCTACACCTTC	CASSLGRGSNYGYTF	TRBJ1-2	TRBV7-9	.
TGTGCCAGTAGTATCGGGACACTGAACTATGGCTACACCTTC	CASSIGTLNYGYTF	TRBJ1-2	TRBV19	.
TGTGCCAGCAGCTTGGCCGGCGGGGACGAGCAGTACTTC	CASSLAGGDEQYF	TRBJ2-7	TRBV5-6	.
TGCGCCAGCAGCCAAGGACTTGGGTGGGGGGATTACACCGGGGAGCTGTTTTTT	CASSQGLGWGDYTGELFF	TRBJ2-2	TRBV4-3	.
TGTGCCAGCAGTTACTACGGTGCTGGTCGGTCCTCCTATGGCTACACCTTC	CASSYYGAGRSSYGYTF	TRBJ1-2	TRBV6-2/TRBV6-3	.
TGCGCCAGCAGGCCTTTCACAGGGATTACTGAAGCTTTCTTT	CASRPFTGITEAFF	TRBJ1-1	TRBV10-2	.
TGTGCCAGCAGCCCTTGGACTAGCGGTTATGCTCGCTCCTACGAGCAGTACTTC	CASSPWTSGYARSYEQYF	TRBJ2-7	TRBV13	TRBD2
TGTGCCAGCAGTTACATCGGGAGCACTGAAGCTTTCTTT	CASSYIGSTEAFF	TRBJ1-1	TRBV6-2/TRBV6-3	.
TGTGCCAGCAGCCAGGAGACAGGGCACTACGAGCAGTACTTC	CASSQETGHYEQYF	TRBJ2-7	TRBV14	TRBD1
TGCAGCGCGACTTTGGGGGCTGGCTACACCTTC	CSATLGAGYTF	TRBJ1-2	TRBV29-1	.